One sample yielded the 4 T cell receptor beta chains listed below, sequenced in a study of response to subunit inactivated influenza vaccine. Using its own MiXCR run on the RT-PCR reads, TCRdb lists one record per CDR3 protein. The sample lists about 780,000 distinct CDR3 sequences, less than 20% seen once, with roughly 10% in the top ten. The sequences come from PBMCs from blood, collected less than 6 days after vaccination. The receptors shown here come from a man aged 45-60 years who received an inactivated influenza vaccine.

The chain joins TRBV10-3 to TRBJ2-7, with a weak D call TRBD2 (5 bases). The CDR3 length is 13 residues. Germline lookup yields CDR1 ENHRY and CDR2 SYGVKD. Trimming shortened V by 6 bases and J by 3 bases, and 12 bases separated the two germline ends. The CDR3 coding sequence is TGTGCCATCAGCCCTACGGGGTACTACGAGCAGTACTTC. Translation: CAISPTGYYEQYF.

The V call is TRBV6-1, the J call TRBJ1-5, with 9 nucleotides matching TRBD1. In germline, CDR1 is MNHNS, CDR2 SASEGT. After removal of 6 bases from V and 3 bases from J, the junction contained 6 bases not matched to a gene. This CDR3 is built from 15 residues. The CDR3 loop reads CASSWDRENNQPQHF. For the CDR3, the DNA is TGTGCCAGCAGCTGGGACAGGGAAAACAATCAGCCCCAGCATTTT.

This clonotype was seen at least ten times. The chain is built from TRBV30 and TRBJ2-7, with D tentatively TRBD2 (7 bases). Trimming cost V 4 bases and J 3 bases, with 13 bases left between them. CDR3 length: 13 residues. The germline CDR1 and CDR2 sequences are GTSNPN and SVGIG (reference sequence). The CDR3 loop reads CAWKGGSVYEQYF. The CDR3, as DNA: TGTGCCTGGAAGGGGGGGAGCGTCTACGAGCAGTACTTC.

Here the CDR3 reads CASSLYSDSYNEQFF. CDR3 nucleotides: TGTGCCAGCAGCTTATACAGCGACTCCTACAATGAGCAGTTCTTC. The V gene is TRBV7-3, the J gene TRBJ2-1; D is ambiguous. The V end was cut by 2 bases, the J end by 0 bases, with 8 bases between. This CDR3 is 15 amino acids long. CDR1 is SGHTA, CDR2 FQGTGA, per germline.